Presented here are 18 T cell receptor beta chains from one specimen sequenced in a study of cytomegalovirus exposure and HLA in healthy donors. The PCR contained 60 Vbeta and 13 Jbeta primers. Clones were read by immunoSEQ multiplex PCR, and TCRdb kept only the in-frame ones, dropping some. The table records some 120,000 clones, about 78% of them present only once. Material: PBMCs. These receptors were obtained from a woman in her 40s in good health and CMV-seropositive.

The J gene is TRBJ1-1, the V gene TRBV25-1; D gene unclear. CDR1 is MGHDK and CDR2 is SYGVNS in the germline V gene. Trimming removed 7 bases at V and 2 bases at J, with 11 bases between. The CDR3 sequence is 13 residues long. As DNA, the CDR3 is TGTGCCAGCACCCAGCGGGGAAACACTGAAGCTTTCTTT. Residues: CASTQRGNTEAFF. Full variable domain (rest looked up from reference TRBV25-1 and TRBJ1-1): EADIYQTPRYLVIGTGKKITLECSQTMGHDKMYWYQQDPGMELHLIHYSYGVNSTEKGDLSSESTVSRIRTEHFPLTLESARPSHTSQYLCASTQRGNTEAFFGQGTRLTVV.

V usage is TRBV18 and J usage is TRBJ2-5; TRBD2 matches 12 bases. This CDR3 is built from 17 residues. CDR1 is KGHSH, CDR2 LQKENI, per germline. V lost 4 bases and J lost 1; bases outside the gene matches: 7. The CDR3 spells CASSRSLAGGPQETQYF. For the CDR3, the DNA is TGTGCCAGCTCACGGTCCCTAGCGGGGGGGCCCCAAGAGACCCAGTACTTC.

The V call is TRBV6-5, the J call TRBJ1-5; D ambiguous. CDR1 and CDR2 (germline): MNHEY, SVGAGI. The length of the CDR3 is 15 residues. Trimming removed 0 bases from V and 0 bases from J, with 6 bases in between. This chain's CDR3 is CASSYSEDSNQPQHF. CDR3 bases: TGTGCCAGCAGTTACTCTGAGGATAGCAATCAGCCCCAGCATTTT.

This clone was picked up a small number of times. The J gene is TRBJ1-1, the V gene TRBV6-1; a possible D gene is TRBD1 (6 bases). This CDR3 comprises 14 residues. In germline, CDR1 is MNHNS, CDR2 SASEGT. The V and J ends lost 11 bases and 3 bases respectively, with 19 bases between them. The CDR3 DNA reads TGTGCCGCCCAAGTCAGGGGTTGGGACACTGAAGCTTTCTTT. Amino acid sequence: CAAQVRGWDTEAFF.

This clone was seen only a few times. The chain couples TRBV2 to TRBJ1-2; D may be TRBD1 (5 bases). Trimming pared 8 bases from V and 0 bases from J, leaving 22 bases between. CDR1 and CDR2 from the germline V gene are SNHLY and FYNNEI. The CDR3 sequence is 17 residues long. The CDR3 sequence is CASPIGVAITANYGYTF. As DNA, the CDR3 is TGTGCCAGCCCGATAGGGGTAGCCATTACTGCTAACTATGGCTACACCTTC.

The rearrangement joins TRBV6-5 to TRBJ1-3, with a tentative D call TRBD1 (5 bases). Per the germline V gene, CDR1 is MNHEY and CDR2 is SVGAGI. Trimming cost V 7 bases and J 3 bases, with 16 bases left between them. The CDR3 is made up of 15 amino acids. The CDR3 region has the DNA TGTGCCAGCACCGAGGGCGGGGGATTTGGAAACACCATATATTTT. Protein sequence: CASTEGGGFGNTIYF.

The chain joins TRBV7-7 to TRBJ1-6; TRBD1 agrees at 9 bases. The CDR3 has 13 amino acids. Trimming at V came to 5 bases and at J to 9 bases, leaving 2 bases not matched to a gene. From germline, CDR1 is SSHAT and CDR2 FNYEAQ (reference sequence). The CDR3 bases are TGTGCCAGCAGCATGGACAGGGGTTCACCCCTCCACTTT. As protein: CASSMDRGSPLHF.

J is TRBJ1-6 and V is TRBV30; tentative D call: TRBD1 (6 bases). The CDR3 is 13 amino acids. The ends were cut back, 8 bases at V and 7 bases at J, with 15 bases in the middle. Germline assignment: CDR1 GTSNPN and CDR2 SVGIG (reference sequence). Here the CDR3 DNA reads TGTGCCCGGGGGGCAGAGCAAAATTCACCCCTCCACTTT. The encoded protein is CARGAEQNSPLHF. Based on the CDR3 plus reference TRBV30 and TRBJ1-6, the full variable domain is SQTIHQWPATLVQPVGSPLSLECTVEGTSNPNLYWYRQAAGRGLQLLFYSVGIGQISSEVPQNLSASRPQDRQFILSSKKLLLSDSGFYLCARGAEQNSPLHFGNGTRLTVT.

The rearrangement joins TRBV12-5 to TRBJ1-2; 10 positions match TRBD1. Germline lookup yields CDR1 LGHNT and CDR2 FRNRAP. The length of the CDR3 is 13 residues. V trimming: 11 bases; J trimming: 9 bases; junction bases outside the gene matches: 12. CDR3 residues: CAGSTDRGLSYTF. The CDR3 DNA sequence: TGTGCTGGATCAACGGACAGGGGGTTAAGCTACACCTTC.

CDR3 sequence reads: CASSLEGAFGANVLTF. CDR3 DNA sequence: TGTGCCAGCAGCTTGGAGGGGGCGTTTGGGGCCAACGTCCTGACTTTC. The chain couples TRBV27 to TRBJ2-6, with D possibly being TRBD1 (7 bases). Germline V gene sequence: CDR1 MNHEY, CDR2 SMNVEV (reference sequence). Trimming pared 6 bases from V and 3 bases from J, leaving 15 bases between. The CDR3 length is 16 residues.

This clone has only a few counts. The chain recombines TRBV2 with TRBJ1-4; a weak D match, TRBD1 (5 bases). V shed 7 bases and J shed 4 bases, with 25 bases lying between them. Germline values: CDR1 SNHLY, CDR2 FYNNEI. The length of the CDR3 is 18 residues. The CDR3: CASTPWMAPGRVNEKLFF. The CDR3 DNA sequence: TGTGCCAGCACCCCCTGGATGGCCCCAGGCAGGGTTAATGAAAAACTGTTTTTT.

The genes are TRBV30 and TRBJ2-3; D is perhaps TRBD2 (5 bases). Between the trimmed V and J ends, which lost 4 bases and 3 bases, there was a span of 8 bases. This CDR3 has 12 amino acids. The germline CDR1 and CDR2 sequences are GTSNPN and SVGIG (reference sequence). The CDR3 coding sequence is TGTGCCTGGACGGGGTTGACAGATACGCAGTATTTT. Amino acids: CAWTGLTDTQYF.

The chain has TRBV19 and TRBJ2-1, with 8 bases that match TRBD2. CDR1 LNHDA and CDR2 SQIVND come from the germline V gene (reference sequence). The CDR3 sequence is 19 residues long. The V segment lost 3 bases and the J segment 0 bases; nucleotides outside the gene matches: 13. The CDR3: CASSIAAGGPWSSYNEQFF. The DNA for the CDR3 is TGTGCCAGTAGTATTGCGGCGGGGGGTCCCTGGAGCTCCTACAATGAGCAGTTCTTC.

This clone was observed a few times. The V call is TRBV2, the J call TRBJ1-4, with D possibly being TRBD1 (6 bases). V gave up 6 bases and J gave up 7 bases, with 15 bases separating them. Germline lookup yields CDR1 SNHLY and CDR2 FYNNEI. The length of the CDR3 is 14 residues. CDR3 protein: CASRRGIGGEKLFF. The CDR3 nucleotides are TGTGCCAGCAGGAGAGGGATAGGGGGTGAAAAACTGTTTTTT.

On this clone: A read error may account for a junction end that differs from germline. The same CDR3 is also encoded by other DNA sequences in this sample. This chain connects TRBV5-4 to TRBJ2-5; TRBD2 aligns across 13 bases. Germline V gene sequence: CDR1 SGHNT, CDR2 YYREEE (reference sequence). The CDR3 has 16 amino acids. The CDR3 is CASSLGLAGEQETQYF. CDR3 sequence (DNA): TGTGCCAGCAGCTTAGGACTAGCGGGGGAACAAGAGACCCAATACTTC.

J is TRBJ2-5 and V is TRBV19; a possible D gene is TRBD1 (6 bases). The germline V and J ends were trimmed by 1 base and 2 bases, with 17 bases remaining between them. CDR3 length: 17 residues. The germline V gene has CDR1 LNHDA and CDR2 SQIVND (reference sequence). The CDR3 DNA reads as TGTGCCAGTAGTATAGCCCTTACAGGGATACCTCAAGAGACCCAGTACTTC. Its translation: CASSIALTGIPQETQYF.

With regard to this clone: A junction end diverges from the germline sequence, so it may reflect a read error. V and J are TRBV27 and TRBJ1-1; D remains ambiguous. Germline V gives CDR1 MNHEY, CDR2 SMNVEV (reference sequence). This CDR3 contains 15 residues. The CDR3 region is CASSSGRTLKTEAFF. CDR3 coding DNA: TGTGCCAGCAGTTCCGGACGGACTCTGAAGACTGAAGCTTTCTTT.

The chain has TRBV6-4 and TRBJ2-3; TRBD2 matches 10 bases. With 0 bases clipped from V and 4 bases from J, the junction kept 4 bases outside the gene matches. CDR3 length: 16 residues. Germline assignment: CDR1 MRHNA and CDR2 SNTAGT. CDR3 nucleotides: TGTGCCAGCAGTGACTCGAGCGGGGGGGCTCCAGATACGCAGTATTTT. As protein: CASSDSSGGAPDTQYF.